Reported below is one T cell receptor (beta chain). Its antigen is undetermined. This sample is part of a study of cytomegalovirus exposure and HLA in healthy donors. Study-wide results and caveats: Several top significant clusters appeared, in a later analysis, to be linked to common viral pathogens. In a later analysis, V- and J-gene trimming of beta chains associated with a DCLRE1C missense variant, replicated independently.

While unrecorded immune exposures were likely, the donors were nominally healthy when sampled. Use of 60 Vbeta and 13 Jbeta primers characterized the PCR. In the original processing: Per a later analysis, the number of unique TCR beta chains was around 80 million, of which around 10 million were shared. Data came from immunoSEQ multiplex PCR; TCRdb stores just in-frame clones and leaves some out. Clone size and V and J calls were adopted from that table, with D and trimming inferred from the DNA. Seen here are some 140,000 clones, approximately 80% observed once, and the top ten hold 13%. This receptor was obtained from a man in his thirties or forties in good health and CMV-seropositive. Sequencing was done on a sample of PBMCs.

The CDR3 region is CASSLEGNYEQYF. CDR3 nucleotides: TGTGCCAGCAGTTTAGAGGGAAACTACGAGCAGTACTTC. The chain couples TRBV2 to TRBJ2-7; maybe TRBD2 (5 bases). Germline values: CDR1 SNHLY, CDR2 FYNNEI. V was cut by 5 bases and J by 3 bases, with 11 bases left in between. This CDR3 comprises 13 residues.